This passage covers 2 T cell receptor beta chains from one sample sequenced in a study of T cell repertoires in cytomegalovirus infection. TCRdb used MiXCR to reprocess the reads, holding one entry per CDR3 protein. Altogether 65,000 to 90,000 distinct CDR3 sequences are present, 3.5% to 4% being singletons, with the ten largest covering about 22%. The sequencing sample was made of PBMCs. Every receptor here comes from a human donor in good health (CMV status not recorded). Some clones in this sample may be carry-over from other donors' samples.

This clonotype qualifies as medium-sized. The CDR3 loop is CASSDNQGAPYNEQFF. For the CDR3, the DNA is TGTGCCAGCAGTGACAACCAGGGGGCCCCCTACAATGAGCAGTTCTTC. The chain employs TRBV6-2 or TRBV6-3 and TRBJ2-1, with 8 bases identical to TRBD1. CDR3 length: 16 amino acids. V gave up 5 bases and J gave up 2 bases; unmatched junction bases: 8. Germline V lookup: CDR1 MNHEY, CDR2 SVGEGT.

This clonotype was counted at least ten times. The V and J genes are TRBV19 and TRBJ2-7, with D unresolved. The CDR3 runs 13 residues. Germline CDR1 LNHDA, CDR2 SQIVND (reference sequence). V was cut by 3 bases and J by 7 bases, with 13 bases left in between. CDR3 region: CASSIRPSGEQYF. CDR3 DNA: TGTGCCAGTAGTATCCGACCGTCCGGGGAGCAGTACTTC.